This entry lists 11 T cell receptor beta chains sequenced from one sample in a study of early T cells in non-severe SARS-CoV-2 infection. TCRdb reprocessed the 5' RACE reads via MiXCR and lists one record per CDR3 protein. The sample includes around 46,000 distinct CDR3 sequences, around a tenth seen only once; the top ten take 21%. Sequenced input: whole blood. Receptors originate from an adult who was a healthcare worker with PCR-confirmed SARS-CoV-2 infection or an uninfected control (not recorded which).

This clonotype was picked up a small number of times. V gene TRBV7-6 combines with J gene TRBJ2-7, with D hard to call. Trimming cost V 5 bases and J 0 bases, with 11 bases left between them. CDR1 SGHVS and CDR2 FNYEAQ come from the germline V gene. The CDR3 totals 14 residues. CDR3 DNA sequence: TGTGCCAGCAGCCCCCAGCTGAGCTCCTACGAGCAGTACTTC. It is translated as CASSPQLSSYEQYF.

The chain has TRBV7-2 and TRBJ2-1; D perhaps matches TRBD2 (5 bases). Trimming removed 8 bases at V and 4 bases at J, with 18 bases between. Germline V CDR1 and CDR2: SGHTA, FQGNSA. The length of the CDR3 is 15 residues. Here the CDR3 DNA reads TGTGCCAGCGTGCCCTCGGCGGGCTTTTACAATGAGCAGTTCTTC. This gives the protein CASVPSAGFYNEQFF.

This clonotype came up a few times. The rearrangement uses TRBV28 and TRBJ1-1, with D unresolved. Per the germline V gene, CDR1 is MDHEN and CDR2 is SYDVKM. V lost 10 bases, J lost 6 bases, and 18 bases lay in between. This CDR3 contains 13 residues. CDR3 region: CANSRGVSAEAFF. The CDR3 nucleotides are TGTGCCAACTCCCGCGGGGTTTCCGCTGAAGCTTTCTTT.

This rearrangement joins TRBV24-1 to TRBJ2-7; D unresolved. Per germline, CDR1 KGHDR and CDR2 SFDVKD. This CDR3 has 13 residues. Between the trimmed V and J ends, which lost 4 bases and 4 bases, there was a span of 10 bases. This chain's CDR3 is CATSDPRTYEQYF. Written as DNA, the CDR3 is TGTGCCACCAGTGACCCTCGGACGTACGAGCAGTACTTC.

This clonotype showed up many times. J is TRBJ1-2 and V is TRBV7-2; D is unclear. The CDR3 contains 16 residues. Germline CDR1 SGHTA, CDR2 FQGNSA. Trimming took 5 bases from V and 2 from J, leaving 18 bases between them. In DNA form, the CDR3 reads TGTGCCAGCAGCGCAGCCCAAAACTTTGGGAACTATGGCTACACCTTC. Translated, it gives CASSAAQNFGNYGYTF.

On this clonotype: This may be a read error: a much more frequent sequence differs by one nucleotide. The chain links TRBV7-8 to TRBJ1-5, with D uncertain. The CDR3 spans 16 residues. The V end was cut by 4 bases, the J end by 3 bases, with 16 bases between. The V gene's germline CDR1 is SGHVS and CDR2 FQNEAQ. This chain's CDR3 is CASSSRAGSTNQPQHF. Here the CDR3 DNA reads TGTGCCAGCAGCTCCCGGGCCGGCAGTACCAATCAGCCCCAGCATTTT. The full variable domain, in which reference TRBV7-8 and TRBJ1-5 provide the parts outside the CDR3, is GAGVSQSPRYKVAKRGQDVALRCDPISGHVSLFWYQQALGQGPEFLTYFQNEAQLDKSGLPSDRFFAERPEGSVSTLKIQRTQQEDSAVYLCASSSRAGSTNQPQHFGDGTRLSIL.

In its sample, this clonotype was seen many times. V and J are TRBV6-5 and TRBJ1-2, with D maybe TRBD1 (6 bases). Germline V gene data show CDR1 as MNHEY and CDR2 as SVGAGI. There are 15 residues in the CDR3. V gave up 1 base and J gave up 2 bases, with 11 bases separating them. CDR3 sequence reads: CASSYLQGSNYGYTF. In DNA form, the CDR3 reads TGTGCCAGCAGTTACTTACAGGGTTCCAACTATGGCTACACCTTC.

This clonotype has at least ten counts. V usage is TRBV28 and J usage is TRBJ2-7, with D maybe TRBD1 (5 bases). Germline V gives CDR1 MDHEN, CDR2 SYDVKM. The CDR3 runs to 17 residues. V dropped 3 bases and J dropped 3 bases, with 21 bases sitting between them. The CDR3 loop is CASSFLVGATDDYEQYF. In nucleotides, the CDR3 is TGTGCCAGCAGTTTTTTAGTTGGGGCGACAGATGACTACGAGCAGTACTTC.

This clonotype was seen many times. This sequence joins TRBV2 and TRBJ1-2; 9 bases map to TRBD1. V was pared by 5 bases and J by 7 bases, with 11 bases of the junction left unmatched. This CDR3 is 15 amino acids long. Germline V gives CDR1 SNHLY, CDR2 FYNNEI. As DNA, the CDR3 is TGTGCCAGCAGTCGGACAGGGGAGGCGGGTCGTGGCTACACCTTC. Amino acids: CASSRTGEAGRGYTF. The full variable domain, rest sourced from reference TRBV2 and TRBJ1-2, is EPEVTQTPSHQVTQMGQEVILRCVPISNHLYFYWYRQILGQKVEFLVSFYNNEISEKSEIFDDQFSVERPDGSNFTLKIRSTKLEDSAMYFCASSRTGEAGRGYTFGSGTRLTVV.

This clonotype has ten or more counts. The chain employs TRBV14 and TRBJ1-1; D remains unclear. Germline V gene lookup returns CDR1 SGHDN and CDR2 FVKESK. The CDR3 has 16 residues. V lost 2 bases and J 1 base, leaving 14 bases between the germline ends. CDR3 in DNA: TGTGCCAGCAGCCAACGGGCCCTAAGAGAGAACACTGAAGCTTTCTTT. Protein sequence: CASSQRALRENTEAFF. The full variable domain, its missing parts supplied by reference TRBV14 and TRBJ1-1, is EAGVTQFPSHSVIEKGQTVTLRCDPISGHDNLYWYRRVMGKEIKFLLHFVKESKQDESGMPNNRFLAERTGGTYSTLKVQPAELEDSGVYFCASSQRALRENTEAFFGQGTRLTVV.

This clonotype was seen at least ten times. The V gene is TRBV7-2, the J gene TRBJ2-3, with TRBD2 matching 12 bases. Germline CDR1 reads SGHTA; CDR2 reads FQGNSA. The CDR3 runs to 18 residues. J gave up 1 base and V 5 bases, and 10 bases lay outside the gene matches. The CDR3 nucleotides are TGTGCCAGCAGCCTGGGACTAGCGGGTACCCTCGGCACAGATACGCAGTATTTT. It is translated as CASSLGLAGTLGTDTQYF.